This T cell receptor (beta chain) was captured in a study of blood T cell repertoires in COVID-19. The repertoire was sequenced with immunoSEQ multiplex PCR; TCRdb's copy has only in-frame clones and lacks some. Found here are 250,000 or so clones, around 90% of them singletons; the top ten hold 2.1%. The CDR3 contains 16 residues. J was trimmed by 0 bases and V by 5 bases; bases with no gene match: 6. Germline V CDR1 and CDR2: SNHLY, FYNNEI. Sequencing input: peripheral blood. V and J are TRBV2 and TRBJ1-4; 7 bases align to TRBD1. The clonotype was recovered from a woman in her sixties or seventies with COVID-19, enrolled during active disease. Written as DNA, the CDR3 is TGTGCCAGCAGTCTGACAGGGACTGCAACTAATGAAAAACTGTTTTTT. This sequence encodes CASSLTGTATNEKLFF.